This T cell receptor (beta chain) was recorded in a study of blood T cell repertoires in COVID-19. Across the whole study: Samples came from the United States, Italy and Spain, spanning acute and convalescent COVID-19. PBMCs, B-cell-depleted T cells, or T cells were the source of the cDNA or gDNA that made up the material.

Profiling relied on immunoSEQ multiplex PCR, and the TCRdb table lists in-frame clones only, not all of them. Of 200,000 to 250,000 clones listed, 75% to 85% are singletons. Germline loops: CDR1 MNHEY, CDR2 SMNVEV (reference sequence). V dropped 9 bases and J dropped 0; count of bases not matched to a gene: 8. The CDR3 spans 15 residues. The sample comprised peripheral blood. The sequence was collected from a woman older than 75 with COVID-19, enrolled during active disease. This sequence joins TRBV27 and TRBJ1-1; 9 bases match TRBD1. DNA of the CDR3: TGTGCCAGTGGGACAGGGCAAGTCATGAACACTGAAGCTTTCTTT. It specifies CASGTGQVMNTEAFF.